This T cell receptor beta chain was obtained from a study of T-cell reconstitution after alpha-beta-depleted transplantation in children. General observations from the study: For some patients, TCRbeta diversity was high at day 60 because of recipient T cells and thymic progenitors that survived. Reportedly, roughly two months post-transplant, alpha-beta T cells arose from several hundred expanded graft clones. Newly generated T cells supplied most T-cell counts and diversity one year post-transplant.

Deletions cut 1 base from V and 2 bases from J, with 14 bases between. The CDR3 has 16 residues. Germline CDR1 and CDR2: MGHRA and YSYEKL. Only a few counts were recorded for this clonotype. Its specificity is unknown. Preparing the TCRbeta library involved the use of unique molecular identifiers. TCRdb reprocessed the PCR reads with MiXCR, giving one entry per CDR3 protein. This table has about 310,000 distinct CDR3 sequences, 20% to 30% appearing once. Specimen: PBMCs, mostly from graft donor cells, collected 180 days after TCRalphabeta/CD19-depleted stem cell transplant. This chain links TRBV4-1 with TRBJ1-2; D gene unclear. The receptor was isolated from a male patient under 18 who had a stem cell transplant for acute lymphoblastic leukemia, so the T cells may come from the graft donor. CDR3 sequence reads: CASSQGPPLGNYGYTF. The CDR3 DNA sequence: TGCGCCAGCAGCCAAGGACCCCCTTTAGGGAACTATGGCTACACCTTC.